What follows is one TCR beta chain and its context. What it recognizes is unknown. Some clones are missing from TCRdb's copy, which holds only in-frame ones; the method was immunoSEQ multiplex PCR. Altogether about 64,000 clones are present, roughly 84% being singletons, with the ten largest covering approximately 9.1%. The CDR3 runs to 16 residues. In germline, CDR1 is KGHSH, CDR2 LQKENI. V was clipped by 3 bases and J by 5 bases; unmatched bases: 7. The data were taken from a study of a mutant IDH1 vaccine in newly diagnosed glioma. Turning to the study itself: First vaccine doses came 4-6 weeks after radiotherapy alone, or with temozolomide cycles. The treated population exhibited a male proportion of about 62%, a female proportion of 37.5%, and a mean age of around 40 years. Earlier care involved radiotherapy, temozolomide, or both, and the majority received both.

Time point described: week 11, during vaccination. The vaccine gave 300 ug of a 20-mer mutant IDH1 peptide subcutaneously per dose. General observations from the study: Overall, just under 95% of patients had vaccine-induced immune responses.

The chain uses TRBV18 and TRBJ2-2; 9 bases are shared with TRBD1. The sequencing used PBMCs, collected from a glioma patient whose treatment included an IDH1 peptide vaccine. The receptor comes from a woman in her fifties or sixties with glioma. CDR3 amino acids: CASSPPRTGETGELFF. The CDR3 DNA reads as TGTGCCAGCTCACCGCCCCGGACAGGGGAAACCGGGGAGCTGTTTTTT.